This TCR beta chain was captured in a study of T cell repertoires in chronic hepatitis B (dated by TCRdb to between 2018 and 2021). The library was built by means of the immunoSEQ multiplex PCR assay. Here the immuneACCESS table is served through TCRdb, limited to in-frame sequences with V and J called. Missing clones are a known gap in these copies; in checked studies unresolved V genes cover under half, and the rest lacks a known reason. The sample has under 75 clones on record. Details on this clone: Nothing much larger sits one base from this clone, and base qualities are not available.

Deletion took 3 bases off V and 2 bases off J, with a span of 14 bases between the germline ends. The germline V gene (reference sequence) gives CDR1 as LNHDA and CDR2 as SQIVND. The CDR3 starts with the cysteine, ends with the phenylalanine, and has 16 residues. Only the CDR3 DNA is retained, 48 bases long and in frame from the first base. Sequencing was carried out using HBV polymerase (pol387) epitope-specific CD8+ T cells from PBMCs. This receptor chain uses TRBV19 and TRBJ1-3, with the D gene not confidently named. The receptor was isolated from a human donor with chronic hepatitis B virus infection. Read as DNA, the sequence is TGTGCCAGTAGTATCCCGGGCTGGTTGGCTGGAAACACCATATATTTT. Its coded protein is CASSIPGWLAGNTIYF.